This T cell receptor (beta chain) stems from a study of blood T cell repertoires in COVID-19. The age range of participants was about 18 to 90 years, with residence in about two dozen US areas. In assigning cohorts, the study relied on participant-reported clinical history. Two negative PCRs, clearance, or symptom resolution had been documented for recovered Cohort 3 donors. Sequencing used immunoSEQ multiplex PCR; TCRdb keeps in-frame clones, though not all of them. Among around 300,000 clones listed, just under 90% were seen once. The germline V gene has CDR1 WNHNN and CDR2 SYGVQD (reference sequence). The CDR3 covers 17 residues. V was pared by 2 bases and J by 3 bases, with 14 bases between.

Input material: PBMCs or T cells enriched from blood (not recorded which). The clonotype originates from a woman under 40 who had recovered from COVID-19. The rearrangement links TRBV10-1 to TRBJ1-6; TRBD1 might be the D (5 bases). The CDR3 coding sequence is TGCGCCAGCAGTGAGCGGCGAAGCGGGGGCTATAATTCACCCCTCCACTTT. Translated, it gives CASSERRSGGYNSPLHF.